The T cell receptor (beta chain) under discussion was sequenced for a study of T cell changes during pregnancy in multiple sclerosis. The CDR3 length is 14 residues. V lost 5 bases and J lost 4, with 12 bases in between. CDR1 is MNHEY, CDR2 SMNVEV, per germline (reference sequence). Sequencing used immunoSEQ multiplex PCR; TCRdb keeps in-frame clones, though not all of them. The data contain under 70,000 clones, around 94% of them singletons. The sample here was CD8+ T cells from peripheral blood mononuclear cells, taken after pregnancy. The receptor's source is a female donor with multiple sclerosis, enrolled in a pregnancy study. The V and J genes are TRBV27 and TRBJ2-1; perhaps TRBD1 as D (8 bases). The CDR3 reads CASSTGGGYNEQFF. The CDR3 DNA is TGTGCCAGCAGTACAGGGGGGGGTTACAATGAGCAGTTCTTC.